These 27 T cell receptor beta chains were all obtained from the same sample, sequenced in a study of vaccination and CD4 T cells after COVID-19. Documented treatment: approximately 9-day PBMC culture with coronavirus spike peptide pools or control peptides (ViraFEST assay). The Oncomine TCR Beta short-read assay generated sequence data from the DNA of cultured CD4+ T cells. MiXCR was run by TCRdb on the PCR reads, yielding one entry per CDR3 protein. The table includes around 21,000 distinct CDR3 sequences, 60% detected once. What these receptors recognize is not known. The material was CD4+ T cells from blood, cultured in vitro, obtained after SARS-CoV-2 vaccination. The source is a human donor who had recovered from COVID-19.

This clonotype was seen more than once but under ten times. The rearrangement joins TRBV6-2 or TRBV6-3 to TRBJ1-1; perhaps TRBD1 as D (5 bases). The CDR3 is made up of 13 amino acids. Trimming removed 7 bases at V and 4 bases at J, with 13 bases between. CDR1 and CDR2 from the germline V gene are MNHEY and SVGEGT. CDR3 coding DNA: TGTGCCAGCACTGACTTGGGGGGCACTGAAGCTTTCTTT. Translating it yields CASTDLGGTEAFF.

V and J are TRBV5-1 and TRBJ1-6; D is unclear. CDR1 is SGHRS, CDR2 YFSETQ, per germline. Trimming removed 0 bases at V and 7 bases at J, with 5 bases between. The CDR3 loop spans 13 amino acids. The CDR3 DNA follows: TGCGCCAGCAGCTTGGACAGCAATTCACCCCTCCACTTT. Translation gives CASSLDSNSPLHF.

The J gene is TRBJ1-1, the V gene TRBV7-2; 10 bases are a match to TRBD1. Germline CDR1 and CDR2: SGHTA and FQGNSA. The CDR3 spans 14 residues. J lost 8 bases, V lost 5 bases, and 8 bases had no gene match. Here the CDR3 DNA reads TGTGCCAGCAGCGACAGGGGGCTCAATGCGGAAGCTTTCTTT. Its protein is CASSDRGLNAEAFF.

The chain recombines TRBV10-3 with TRBJ1-3, with D possibly matching TRBD1 (5 bases). The CDR3 is 16 residues long. Germline-derived CDR1 and CDR2 are ENHRY and SYGVKD. Deletions cut 7 bases from V and 0 bases from J, with 16 bases between. The CDR3 coding sequence is TGTGCCATCAAAAGGGAGGGGACCGACTCTGGAAACACCATATATTTT. This sequence encodes CAIKREGTDSGNTIYF.

This chain uses TRBV6-1 with TRBJ2-2; 8 bases agree with TRBD1. V shed 6 bases, J shed 1 base, and the junction held 4 bases outside the gene matches. CDR1 and CDR2 from the germline V gene are MNHNS and SASEGT. The CDR3 is 15 amino acids. CDR3 residues: CASRKDRENTGELFF. CDR3 in DNA: TGTGCCAGCAGGAAGGACAGGGAGAACACCGGGGAGCTGTTTTTT.

The genes are TRBV6-1 and TRBJ2-3; D unclear. The CDR3 consists of 14 residues. The germline CDR1 and CDR2 sequences are MNHNS and SASEGT. Deletions cut 1 base from V and 4 bases from J, with 9 bases between. The CDR3 region has the DNA TGTGCCAGCAGTGAAGTTGGAGATGCAGATACGCAGTATTTT. It codes for CASSEVGDADTQYF.

The V gene is TRBV7-9, the J gene TRBJ2-6; D call uncertain. In germline, CDR1 is SEHNR, CDR2 FQNEAQ (reference sequence). This CDR3 is built from 16 residues. The V and J ends lost 2 bases and 3 bases respectively, with 11 bases between them. CDR3 amino acids: CASSLSGRRGANVLTF. CDR3 DNA sequence: TGTGCCAGCAGCTTATCAGGCAGGCGTGGGGCCAACGTCCTGACTTTC.

This clonotype turned up a few times. This sequence joins TRBV7-2 and TRBJ2-2, with 8 nucleotides matching TRBD2. Germline-derived CDR1 and CDR2 are SGHTA and FQGNSA. The trim removed 1 base at V and 3 bases at J, leaving 7 bases unmatched. This CDR3 has 17 residues. In DNA form, the CDR3 reads TGTGCCAGCAGCTTAGATCCGGGAGGGCTCGACACCGGGGAGCTGTTTTTT. This gives the protein CASSLDPGGLDTGELFF.

This chain connects TRBV7-3 to TRBJ2-1; 9 bases agree with TRBD2. Germline CDR1 is SGHTA and CDR2 is FQGTGA. The CDR3 is 14 residues long. Trimming at V came to 6 bases and at J to 6 bases, leaving 6 bases not matched to a gene. The CDR3 reads CASSRAGGINEQFF. CDR3 DNA: TGTGCCAGCAGTCGGGCGGGAGGGATCAATGAGCAGTTCTTC.

The rearrangement joins TRBV27 to TRBJ2-1, with D perhaps given as TRBD1 or TRBD2 (5 bases each). V lost 6 bases to trimming and J lost 0 bases, with 12 bases between them. In germline, CDR1 is MNHEY, CDR2 SMNVEV (reference sequence). The length of the CDR3 is 15 residues. The CDR3 DNA is TGTGCCAGCAGCCTGGGACGGAGCTCCTACAATGAGCAGTTCTTC. It codes for CASSLGRSSYNEQFF.

The table lists this clonotype with a count of one. V and J are TRBV12-3 or TRBV12-4 and TRBJ1-2, with a possible D match to TRBD1 (5 bases). This CDR3 is 13 amino acids long. The germline V and J ends were trimmed by 3 bases and 6 bases, with 11 bases remaining between them. The CDR3 protein is CASSLLQGNGYTF. The CDR3 DNA reads TGTGCCAGCAGTTTGCTTCAGGGTAATGGCTACACCTTC.

The chain carries TRBV7-2 and TRBJ2-7; the D gene is possibly TRBD1 (5 bases). Per germline, CDR1 SGHTA and CDR2 FQGNSA. V was cut by 5 bases and J by 6 bases, with 20 bases left in between. There are 15 residues in the CDR3. CDR3 nucleotides: TGTGCCAGCAGCCCAGCCCAGGGTCCCCCACTCGAGCAGTACTTC. Translating gives CASSPAQGPPLEQYF.

This clonotype was recorded a few times. The chain joins TRBV7-2 to TRBJ2-7; D is undetermined. V lost 1 base, J lost 4 bases, and 11 bases lay in between. The CDR3 has 14 amino acids. Germline assignment: CDR1 SGHTA and CDR2 FQGNSA. Written as DNA, the CDR3 is TGTGCCAGCAGCTTAGTACTACGGAGTTACGAGCAGTACTTC. This gives the protein CASSLVLRSYEQYF. The full variable domain, completed using reference TRBV7-2 and TRBJ2-7, is GAGVSQSPSNKVTEKGKDVELRCDPISGHTALYWYRQSLGQGLEFLIYFQGNSAPDKSGLPSDRFSAERTGGSVSTLTIQRTQQEDSAVYLCASSLVLRSYEQYFGPGTRLTVT.

The chain recombines TRBV3-1 with TRBJ2-7; no clear D gene. Per the germline V gene, CDR1 is LGHDT and CDR2 is YNNKEL (reference sequence). The CDR3 runs to 13 residues. Trimming shortened V by 8 bases and J by 2 bases, and 13 bases separated the two germline ends. CDR3 loop: CASPGSSAYEQYF. The CDR3 bases are TGTGCCAGCCCGGGTTCTTCAGCCTACGAGCAGTACTTC.

This rearrangement joins TRBV6-1 to TRBJ2-1; 11 bases map to TRBD1. Germline V gene data show CDR1 as MNHNS and CDR2 as SASEGT. The junction had 5 bases not matched to a gene; V was cut back by 5 bases and J by 5 bases. The CDR3 totals 15 residues. CDR3 DNA sequence: TGTGCCAGCAGTCAGGACAGGGGGCACGACAATGAGCAGTTCTTC. It encodes CASSQDRGHDNEQFF.

The chain links TRBV19 to TRBJ1-2; D is unclear. Looked up from germline, CDR1 is LNHDA and CDR2 is SQIVND (reference sequence). This CDR3 is built from 15 residues. Trimming stripped 1 base from V and 0 bases from J, with 9 bases between. CDR3 bases: TGTGCCAGTAGTATAGTGGAGGGCGCTAACTATGGCTACACCTTC. Translation gives CASSIVEGANYGYTF.

This clonotype was counted only a few times. The chain couples TRBV27 to TRBJ1-2; TRBD1 matches at 9 bases. The CDR3 consists of 16 residues. J lost 2 bases, V lost 3 bases, and 7 bases had no gene match. The germline V gene encodes CDR1 MNHEY and CDR2 SMNVEV (reference sequence). DNA of the CDR3: TGTGCCAGCAGTTTCTCCCAGGACAGGGGCAACTATGGCTACACCTTC. Translation gives CASSFSQDRGNYGYTF.

This clonotype was detected only a few times. V is TRBV12-3 or TRBV12-4 and J is TRBJ1-5; no clear D. The CDR3 has 12 residues. V was cut by 1 base and J by 6 bases, with 4 bases left in between. The CDR3 loop reads CASSLVFQPQHF. For the CDR3, the DNA is TGTGCCAGCAGTTTAGTATTTCAGCCCCAGCATTTT.

This chain joins TRBV19 and TRBJ2-5; TRBD1 aligns across 7 bases. Trimming cost V 3 bases and J 2 bases; bases outside gene matches: 0. The germline CDR1 and CDR2 sequences are LNHDA and SQIVND (reference sequence). The CDR3 totals 13 residues. This CDR3 is CASSIRGQETQYF. The CDR3 coding sequence is TGTGCCAGTAGTATCAGGGGGCAAGAGACCCAGTACTTC.

The genes are TRBV20-1 and TRBJ1-2; D is uncertain. V lost 0 bases and J 4 bases, leaving 6 bases between the germline ends. Germline V gene sequence: CDR1 DFQATT, CDR2 SNEGSKA (reference sequence). This CDR3 is 12 amino acids long. The CDR3 sequence: CSARDHPYGYTF. The CDR3 coding sequence is TGCAGTGCTAGAGATCACCCCTATGGCTACACCTTC.

The J gene is TRBJ1-2, the V gene TRBV4-2; D call uncertain. The CDR3 has 15 residues. Trimming shortened V by 0 bases and J by 4 bases, and 12 bases separated the two germline ends. CDR1 and CDR2 (germline): LGHNA, YNFKEQ. CDR3 loop: CASSQDGQFGYGYTF. DNA of the CDR3: TGTGCCAGCAGCCAAGATGGTCAGTTCGGCTATGGCTACACCTTC.

Of note for this clonotype: Germline is not matched at one junction end, which may reflect a read error. This chain links TRBV7-2 with TRBJ1-2; perhaps TRBD1 as D (6 bases). CDR3 size: 15 residues. Germline lookup yields CDR1 SGHTA and CDR2 FQGNSA. CDR3 residues: CASSQDPGGLRGYTF. For the CDR3, the DNA is TGCGCCAGCAGCCAAGATCCCGGGGGCCTTCGGGGCTACACCTTC.

Worth noting for this clonotype: Germline and junction disagree at one end, which may indicate a read error. CDR3 sequence (DNA): TGTGCCGGCAGCCAGCGGGGAGGGGGCTTGTACACTGAAGCTTTCTTT. It translates to CAGSQRGGGLYTEAFF. This chain uses TRBV7-2 with TRBJ1-1; 7 bases agree with TRBD1. Germline V gene sequence: CDR1 SGHTA, CDR2 FQGNSA. CDR3 length: 16 residues.

The chain uses TRBV7-2 and TRBJ1-1, with D unresolved. In germline, CDR1 is SGHTA, CDR2 FQGNSA. There are 14 residues in the CDR3. Trimming pared 1 base from V and 7 bases from J, leaving 13 bases between. In DNA form, the CDR3 reads TGTGCCAGCAGCTTAGATCCAGCGCAACTTGAAGCTTTCTTT. It yields the protein CASSLDPAQLEAFF. The full variable domain, its missing parts supplied by reference TRBV7-2 and TRBJ1-1, is GAGVSQSPSNKVTEKGKDVELRCDPISGHTALYWYRQSLGQGLEFLIYFQGNSAPDKSGLPSDRFSAERTGGSVSTLTIQRTQQEDSAVYLCASSLDPAQLEAFFGQGTRLTVV.

The chain combines TRBV28 with TRBJ2-7, with D possibly matching TRBD2 (5 bases). V was shortened by 2 bases and J by 2 bases, with 7 bases between the two germline ends. The length of the CDR3 is 13 residues. The germline CDR1 and CDR2 sequences are MDHEN and SYDVKM. The CDR3 sequence is CASSLPGTYEQYF. As DNA, the CDR3 is TGTGCCAGCAGTTTACCGGGGACCTACGAGCAGTACTTC.

V usage is TRBV6-2 or TRBV6-3 and J usage is TRBJ1-3; D is ambiguous. Germline CDR1 and CDR2: MNHEY and SVGEGT. The CDR3 is made up of 15 amino acids. V was cut by 2 bases and J by 0 bases, with 8 bases left in between. The CDR3 coding sequence is TGTGCCAGCAGTTACGCCAGTCACTCTGGAAACACCATATATTTT. Its protein product is CASSYASHSGNTIYF.

This clonotype was detected only once. The rearrangement links TRBV7-2 to TRBJ2-5; either TRBD1 or TRBD2 may supply D (5 bases each). The CDR3 is 13 residues long. V was clipped by 3 bases and J by 4 bases, with 9 bases between them. Germline V gives CDR1 SGHTA, CDR2 FQGNSA. CDR3 region: CASSFGGPETQYF. CDR3 nucleotides: TGTGCCAGCAGCTTTGGGGGACCAGAGACCCAGTACTTC.